The rows below give T cell receptor beta chains drawn from one sample of a study of T cells after posttransplantation cyclophosphamide. Measured with immunoSEQ multiplex PCR; TCRdb has only the in-frame clones, and not every one. The repertoire holds around 23,000 clones, with about 98% as singletons. The material sequenced was naive CD8+ T cells sorted from PBMCs. The receptor set was obtained from a man aged 35 to 55 in good health, CMV-negative, and a related stem cell transplant donor. Each CDR3 is given with its conserved first and last residue. Fields, in order: J gene, D gene, clone size, V gene, CDR3 DNA, CDR3 protein. D genes are given only for firm matches. Not every row has a clone size; where given, it reads once, few, many or a size class.

>TRBJ2-1|.|.|TRBV28
TGTGCCAGCAGGAACAGTTTGAATGAGCAGTTCTTC
CASRNSLNEQFF
>TRBJ2-1|.|.|TRBV18
TGTGCCAGCTCACAGGGGTTCAATGAGCAGTTCTTC
CASSQGFNEQFF
>TRBJ1-5|.|.|TRBV23-1
TGCGCCAGCAGTCGTAATAGCAATCAGCCCCAGCATTTT
CASSRNSNQPQHF
>TRBJ2-6|.|.|TRBV9
TGTGCCAGCAGCGTTAGTGGGGCCAACGTCCTGACTTTC
CASSVSGANVLTF
>TRBJ1-1|.|.|TRBV5-1
TGCGCCAGCAGCTCGGGAGATACAAGGACTGAAGCTTTCTTT
CASSSGDTRTEAFF
>TRBJ1-2|.|.|TRBV6-6
TGTGCCAGCAGCCCTCAGAGGATCGGTGGCTACACCTTC
CASSPQRIGGYTF
>TRBJ2-1|TRBD1|.|TRBV7-8
TGTGCCAGCAGCTCAGGGACAGGGGATTACAATGAGCAGTTCTTC
CASSSGTGDYNEQFF
>TRBJ2-1|TRBD1|.|TRBV29-1
TGCAGCGCCGCAACCGGGACAGGGTATTACAATGAGCAGTTCTTC
CSAATGTGYYNEQFF
>TRBJ2-1|.|.|TRBV5-6
TGTGCCAGCAGCTTGGTCCTCTACAATGAGCAGTTCTTC
CASSLVLYNEQFF
>TRBJ2-2|TRBD1|.|TRBV9
TGTGCCAGCAGCTACTTCCCTGACAGGGGGCGGACCGGGGAGCTGTTTTTT
CASSYFPDRGRTGELFF
>TRBJ2-1|TRBD2|.|TRBV6-6
TGTGCCAGCACCCGCAGGGCGGGAGATAGAAATGAGCAGTTCTTC
CASTRRAGDRNEQFF
>TRBJ2-5|TRBD2|.|TRBV7-2
TGTGCCAGCAGCTTAGAATTTGCGGGAGGAGAGACCCAGTACTTC
CASSLEFAGGETQYF
>TRBJ2-1|.|.|TRBV28
TGTGCCAGCATTGAGGGCCCCAGGAGATACAATGAGCAGTTCTTC
CASIEGPRRYNEQFF
>TRBJ1-1|.|.|TRBV5-6
TGTGCCAGCATCCAAGGGATAGGCAGGGGAAGAGAAGCTTTCTTT
CASIQGIGRGREAFF
>TRBJ2-2|.|.|TRBV5-6
TGTGCCAGCAGCTTGCGGGGGCAGGGGGGCACCGGGGAGCTGTTTTTT
CASSLRGQGGTGELFF
>TRBJ2-3|TRBD2|.|TRBV7-9
TGTGCCAGCAGCTTCCGCGGGAGGGCCTCGGATACGCAGTATTTT
CASSFRGRASDTQYF
>TRBJ2-7|TRBD2|.|TRBV10-3
TGTGCCATCAGTGAGTCGACCAATCTAGCGGGGGGCTCCTACGAGCAGTACTTC
CAISESTNLAGGSYEQYF
>TRBJ2-7|.|.|TRBV27
TGTGCCAGCAGTTTGCCAGGGGACTACGAGCAGTACTTC
CASSLPGDYEQYF
>TRBJ2-1|TRBD2|.|TRBV14
TGTGCCAGCAGCCAACATGGCCTAGCGGCAATTTTTGACAATGAGCAGTTCTTC
CASSQHGLAAIFDNEQFF
>TRBJ2-2|.|.|TRBV2
TGTGCCAGCAGGTCCTTCCGGGGAAATACCGGGGAGCTGTTTTTT
CASRSFRGNTGELFF
>TRBJ2-7|.|.|TRBV5-1
TGCGCCAGCAGCTCGTCACAGGGTAGGTACGAGCAGTACTTC
CASSSSQGRYEQYF
>TRBJ2-5|TRBD2|.|TRBV7-9
TGTGCCAGCAGCTTCGGACTAGAAGAGACCCAGTACTTC
CASSFGLEETQYF
>TRBJ2-3|.|.|TRBV21-1
TGTGCCAGCAGAACTATCACAGATACGCAGTATTTT
CASRTITDTQYF
>TRBJ2-1|.|.|TRBV29-1
TGCAGCGTACCACAGGGTCACAACTACAATGAGCAGTTCTTC
CSVPQGHNYNEQFF
>TRBJ2-7|TRBD2|.|TRBV5-4
TGTGCCAGCAGCCTGACTAGCGGGTACGAGCAGTACTTC
CASSLTSGYEQYF
>TRBJ1-1|TRBD1|once|TRBV7-9
TGTGCCAGCAGCTTAGTTGGACAGGGGGTCACTGAAGCTTTCTTT
CASSLVGQGVTEAFF
>TRBJ2-1|TRBD2|once|TRBV11-3
TGTGCCAGCAGCCCCCGACTAGCCCAGAATGAGCAGTTCTTC
CASSPRLAQNEQFF
>TRBJ2-1|.|once|TRBV27
TGTGCCAGCAGTTTTAGGGGGTCATGGGATGAGCAGTTCTTC
CASSFRGSWDEQFF
>TRBJ1-2|.|.|TRBV28
TGTGCCAGCAGTTTACTCCAGGGCAACTATGGCTACACCTTC
CASSLLQGNYGYTF
>TRBJ1-1|.|.|TRBV19
TGTGCCAGTAGTGTCGGTGGGGCCACTGAAGCTTTCTTT
CASSVGGATEAFF
>TRBJ2-7|TRBD2|.|TRBV27
TGTGCCAGCAGCAGCGGGAGTATGGGCTACGAGCAGTACTTC
CASSSGSMGYEQYF
>TRBJ2-7|TRBD1|.|TRBV27
TGTGCCAGCAGTTTATCAGGGGGCCCCTACGAGCAGTACTTC
CASSLSGGPYEQYF
>TRBJ2-1|.|.|TRBV30
TGTGCCTGGAGCCTCGGGACTGTCAATGAGCAGTTCTTC
CAWSLGTVNEQFF
>TRBJ2-3|.|.|TRBV6-6
TGTGCCAGCGGGCTAGCAGCTAGCACAGATACGCAGTATTTT
CASGLAASTDTQYF
>TRBJ2-3|.|.|TRBV2
TGTGCCAGCAGTGAACCACAGCTCAGCACTCATACGCAGTATTTT
CASSEPQLSTHTQYF
>TRBJ2-3|TRBD2|.|TRBV28
TGTGCCAGCAGTTGGTTCCCTTTAGCGGGAGCCCCAGATACGCAGTATTTT
CASSWFPLAGAPDTQYF
>TRBJ1-5|.|.|TRBV28
TGTGCCAGCAGTCGGGAACAGCCCCAGCATTTT
CASSREQPQHF
>TRBJ2-1|.|.|TRBV6-5
TGTGCCAGCAGTCGGTTTGGGGGCGAACAGTTCTTC
CASSRFGGEQFF
>TRBJ1-3|TRBD1|.|TRBV7-2
TGTGCCAGCAGCTCTGAACAGGGGTCTGGAAACACCATATATTTT
CASSSEQGSGNTIYF
>TRBJ2-3|TRBD1|.|TRBV7-7
TGTGCCAGCAGCCCGGGACAGGGGGCCCCAGATACGCAGTATTTT
CASSPGQGAPDTQYF
>TRBJ2-3|.|.|TRBV5-1
TGCGCCAGCAGCCCGCCTAGCGAGACCACGACGCAGTATTTT
CASSPPSETTTQYF
>TRBJ2-3|.|.|TRBV2
TGTGCCAGCCTCCCTGGGGCAAGCACAGATACGCAGTATTTT
CASLPGASTDTQYF
>TRBJ2-3|.|.|TRBV4-3
TGCGCCAGCAGCCAAGACGACGGGAGTGCAGATACGCAGTATTTT
CASSQDDGSADTQYF
>TRBJ2-7|.|.|TRBV7-9
TGTGCCAGCAGCAGAGTCTACGAGCAGTACTTC
CASSRVYEQYF
>TRBJ2-1|TRBD2|.|TRBV10-3
TGTGCCATCAGTGAGGGTGGCGGGAGGGGGAATGAGCAGTTCTTC
CAISEGGGRGNEQFF
>TRBJ2-2|TRBD1|.|TRBV7-9
TGTGCCAGCAGCTCCTCCGGGACAGGGGCTACCGGGGAGCTGTTTTTT
CASSSSGTGATGELFF
>TRBJ1-4|.|once|TRBV29-1
TGCACCGCGCTTTCAGGGCAAAATGAAAAACTGTTTTTT
CTALSGQNEKLFF
>TRBJ2-7|.|.|TRBV4-1
TGCGCCAGCAGCCAAGGGGCTCAAAGCTCCTACGAGCAGTACTTC
CASSQGAQSSYEQYF
>TRBJ2-6|.|.|TRBV6-6
TGTGCCAGCAGTTACACTAGCTCCCCCGGGGCCAACGTCCTGACTTTC
CASSYTSSPGANVLTF
>TRBJ1-1|TRBD1|.|TRBV29-1
TGCAGCCAACGGGACAGGTCGAACACTGAAGCTTTCTTT
CSQRDRSNTEAFF
>TRBJ2-3|TRBD2|.|TRBV29-1
TGCAGCGATACCGGGACTAGCGGGAGAACGCACACAGATACGCAGTATTTT
CSDTGTSGRTHTDTQYF
>TRBJ2-5|TRBD1|.|TRBV14
TGTGCCAGCAGCCAAGGCGAAGGGACAGGGGCGATAGAGACCCAGTACTTC
CASSQGEGTGAIETQYF
>TRBJ2-5|.|once|TRBV28
TGTGCCAGCCGCGCAAAATATCCAAGGACACCCCAAGAGACCCAGTACTTC
CASRAKYPRTPQETQYF
>TRBJ1-1|.|.|TRBV2
TGTGCCAGCAGTGAAGCGCTTGTGACAACGAACACTGAAGCTTTCTTT
CASSEALVTTNTEAFF
>TRBJ1-4|.|.|TRBV25-1
TGTGCCAGCAGTGAGACAACAACTAATGAAAAACTGTTTTTT
CASSETTTNEKLFF
>TRBJ2-2|.|.|TRBV6-1
TGTGCCAGCAGTGAAGGAAGGAGCCTCGAGACCGGGGAGCTGTTTTTT
CASSEGRSLETGELFF
>TRBJ2-7|TRBD1|.|TRBV18
TGTGCCAGCTCACCAGGCGAAGGACAGGGGACTTTATTGTACTCCTACGAGCAGTACTTC
CASSPGEGQGTLLYSYEQYF